This T cell receptor (beta chain) originates from a study of cytomegalovirus exposure and HLA in healthy donors. V was cut by 5 bases and J by 4 bases, with 12 bases left in between. Germline-derived CDR1 and CDR2 are SEHNR and FQNEAQ (reference sequence). This CDR3 spans 14 amino acids. The donors comprised healthy bone marrow donors. A word on this clone: Its antigen is still unknown.

Study conclusions and caveats: Researchers counted about 150 TCR beta chains as cytomegalovirus-associated. Later on, an analysis tied about 17,000 TCR beta sequences to HLA alleles at 0.05 false discovery rate.

Researchers ran the PCR with 60 Vbeta and 13 Jbeta primers. Here immunoSEQ multiplex PCR was the method, and the copy in TCRdb shows in-frame clones only, minus some. The sample yields 150,000 to 200,000 clones, under 90% seen once. Material for sequencing was PBMCs. The sequence was obtained from a man between 18 and 29 years old in good health and CMV-seronegative. V is TRBV7-9 and J is TRBJ1-5; no clear D gene. The CDR3 nucleotides are TGTGCCAGCAGCGCGGGGTTCGGAAATCAGCCCCAGCATTTT. Amino acids: CASSAGFGNQPQHF.